The following is a T cell receptor (beta chain) sequence with its context. This record comes from a study of graft-versus-host responses after intestinal transplantation. Overall study: Multivisceral, liver-intestinal, or isolated intestinal transplants were given to recipients. Study outcomes and limitations: Association was observed between peak circulating GvH clone levels and early post-transplant HvG declines. Ileal or blood samples showed some GvH clones first, and such clones were also found in recipient marrow.

Profiled with immunoSEQ multiplex PCR; TCRdb holds only in-frame clones, not every one. This table holds 9,000 to 10,000 clones, around 28% found once. CFSE-labeled responder cells (about 200,000) were plated with about 200,000 irradiated, violet-dye-labeled stimulator cells. Proliferating responders of the CD3+CD4+ and CD3+CD8+ phenotypes with low CFSE were sorted after the reaction. This TCR was recovered from a human patient who received an intestinal transplant. Sample: alloreactive CD8+ T cells from a mixed lymphocyte reaction culture, taken before intestinal transplant. Subset indicated: CFSE-low proliferating T cells sorted from approximately 6-day pre-transplant mixed lymphocyte reaction (GvH or HvG direction).

The CDR3 protein is CASSSEPTDTQYF. CDR3 sequence (DNA): TGTGCCAGTAGTTCGGAGCCTACAGATACGCAGTATTTT. The gene calls are TRBV19 and TRBJ2-3; D gene uncertain. The CDR3 runs to 13 residues. The germline V gene encodes CDR1 LNHDA and CDR2 SQIVND (reference sequence). With 5 bases removed from V and 3 bases from J, the gap between germline ends came to 9 bases.